The following is a TCR beta chain sequence with its context. CDR1 SGHAT and CDR2 FQNNGV come from the germline V gene. This CDR3 comprises 12 residues. V was shortened by 3 bases and J by 8 bases, with 8 bases between the two germline ends. This sample stems from a study of blood T cell repertoires in COVID-19. In the study overall: Specimens from acute and convalescent COVID-19 originated in the United States, Italy and Spain. Nucleic acid was either cDNA or gDNA, and it came from T cells, B-cell-depleted T cells, or PBMCs.

Per the authors' pipeline: Estimates of nucleated cell counts were drawn from the amplification of reference gene primers. The assay was immunoSEQ multiplex PCR, and TCRdb's table has in-frame clones only and misses some. V, J and clone size reflect that table, while D and trimming were determined from the DNA. The data hold roughly 100,000 clones, with about three quarters observed a single time. The clonotype originates from a man in his 70s with acute or convalescent COVID-19. The chain employs TRBV11-2 and TRBJ2-1; D not certain. Sequencing was done on a sample of peripheral blood. The CDR3 region has the DNA TGTGCCAGCAGCTTGTTCAGCGATGAGCAGTTCTTC. Amino acid sequence: CASSLFSDEQFF.